The 24 T cell receptor beta chains below all came from one sample that was sequenced in a study of identical twins. TCRdb re-called the 5' RACE reads through MiXCR, storing one row per CDR3 protein. The sample includes about 200,000 distinct CDR3 sequences, over 5% of them seen just once. Separately, the same data were catalogued under a study of T cells expressing NK-cell markers.

The specimen sequenced was CD8+ T cells sorted from blood. These receptors all stem from a woman aged 18 to 35 in good health.

In this sample, this clonotype turned up many times. The rearrangement joins TRBV5-5 to TRBJ2-1; the match to TRBD2 covers 8 bases. V dropped 0 bases and J dropped 9; count of bases not matched to a gene: 5. Germline loops: CDR1 SGHKS, CDR2 YYEKEE (reference sequence). The CDR3 runs to 14 residues. The CDR3: CASSLVTAGVEQFF. In DNA, the CDR3 is TGTGCCAGCAGCTTGGTAACAGCGGGAGTTGAGCAGTTCTTC.

This clonotype turned up a few times. The chain joins TRBV19 to TRBJ2-1, with D possibly being TRBD1 (6 bases). V was cut by 6 bases and J by 3 bases, with 15 bases left in between. Germline V gives CDR1 LNHDA, CDR2 SQIVND (reference sequence). CDR3 length: 15 amino acids. The CDR3 spells CASRPRDILYNEQFF. CDR3 coding DNA: TGTGCCAGTAGGCCGAGGGACATTCTCTACAATGAGCAGTTCTTC.

This clonotype occurred a few times. The chain is built from TRBV9 and TRBJ2-1; D tentatively fits TRBD1 or TRBD2 (6 bases each). The CDR3 is made up of 14 amino acids. Germline lookup yields CDR1 SGDLS and CDR2 YYNGEE. Between the trimmed V and J ends, which lost 3 bases and 7 bases, there was a span of 14 bases. The CDR3 is CASSGRGAGNEQFF. Here the CDR3 DNA reads TGTGCCAGCAGCGGTAGGGGGGCCGGGAATGAGCAGTTCTTC.

The table lists this clonotype with a few counts. The chain combines TRBV20-1 with TRBJ2-1; possible D gene TRBD2, 5 bases. CDR1 and CDR2 from the germline V gene are DFQATT and SNEGSKA (reference sequence). This CDR3 has 13 residues. V shed 8 bases and J shed 3 bases, with 14 bases lying between them. CDR3 sequence: CSPGLGFYNEQFF. The CDR3 coding sequence is TGCAGTCCAGGACTGGGCTTCTACAATGAGCAGTTCTTC.

This clonotype was counted between two and nine times. The V call is TRBV9, the J call TRBJ2-7; TRBD1 aligns across 7 bases. The CDR3 is 15 amino acids. Germline V gene lookup returns CDR1 SGDLS and CDR2 YYNGEE. V dropped 0 bases and J dropped 3; count of bases not matched to a gene: 6. The CDR3 DNA follows: TGTGCCAGCAGCGTAGCAGGGGGTGGCCGCTACGAGCAGTACTTC. The encoded protein is CASSVAGGGRYEQYF. Full variable domain (missing parts from reference TRBV9 and TRBJ2-7): DSGVTQTPKHLITATGQRVTLRCSPRSGDLSVYWYQQSLDQGLQFLIQYYNGEERAKGNILERFSAQQFPDLHSELNLSSLELGDSALYFCASSVAGGGRYEQYFGPGTRLTVT.

The chain combines TRBV7-6 with TRBJ2-7, with D possibly matching TRBD2 (5 bases). Looked up from germline, CDR1 is SGHVS and CDR2 is FNYEAQ. Trimming stripped 3 bases from V and 5 bases from J, with 11 bases between. This CDR3 has 13 amino acids. CDR3 coding DNA: TGTGCCAGCAGCTTTACGGGAATCAACGAGCAGTACTTC. Translated, it gives CASSFTGINEQYF.

This clonotype was found a few times. The chain has TRBV12-3 or TRBV12-4 and TRBJ2-1; 13 nucleotides match TRBD2. Germline trimming cut 3 bases from V and 5 bases from J; bases unmatched to any gene: 1. This CDR3 is built from 15 residues. The CDR3 bases are TGTGCCAGCAGTTTTGGGACTAGCGGGGACAATGAGCAGTTCTTC. Protein sequence: CASSFGTSGDNEQFF.

The V gene is TRBV12-3 or TRBV12-4, the J gene TRBJ2-3; 10 bases map to TRBD2. V was pared by 3 bases and J by 6 bases, with 3 bases of the junction left unmatched. CDR3 length: 14 amino acids. The DNA for the CDR3 is TGTGCCAGCAGTTTCTTTAGCGGGAGGGATACGCAGTATTTT. Encoded protein: CASSFFSGRDTQYF.

The chain carries TRBV11-2 and TRBJ2-4; D gene ambiguous. Per germline, CDR1 SGHAT and CDR2 FQNNGV. V lost 7 bases and J 0 bases, leaving 10 bases between the germline ends. CDR3 size: 14 residues. This CDR3 reads CASNSVLAKNIQYF. In nucleotides, the CDR3 is TGTGCCAGCAACAGTGTTCTAGCCAAAAACATTCAGTACTTC. Complete variable domain (other parts from reference TRBV11-2 and TRBJ2-4): EAGVAQSPRYKIIEKRQSVAFWCNPISGHATLYWYQQILGQGPKLLIQFQNNGVVDDSQLPKDRFSAERLKGVDSTLKIQPAKLEDSAVYLCASNSVLAKNIQYFGAGTRLSVL.

This rearrangement joins TRBV20-1 to TRBJ2-3, with 8 bases aligning to TRBD1. The CDR3 is made up of 13 amino acids. The V gene's germline CDR1 is DFQATT and CDR2 SNEGSKA (reference sequence). CDR3 residues: CRPWDRSTDTQYF. CDR3 sequence (DNA): TGCCGACCTTGGGACAGGAGCACAGATACGCAGTATTTT.

The chain combines TRBV20-1 with TRBJ1-1; 7 bases are shared with TRBD1. The CDR3 consists of 15 residues. CDR1 is DFQATT and CDR2 is SNEGSKA in the germline V gene (reference sequence). J gave up 3 bases and V 3 bases, and 10 bases lay outside the gene matches. The CDR3 DNA reads as TGCAGTGCTAGGGGATACGGGACAGCATACACTGAAGCTTTCTTT. Protein product: CSARGYGTAYTEAFF.

This clonotype has at least ten counts. The V call is TRBV11-2, the J call TRBJ2-1, with 7 bases matching TRBD2. This CDR3 spans 15 amino acids. The V gene end was trimmed by 1 base and the J gene end by 3 bases; junction bases not matched to a gene: 3. Germline values: CDR1 SGHAT, CDR2 FQNNGV. CDR3 protein: CASSLGGGYYNEQFF. In DNA form, the CDR3 reads TGTGCCAGCAGCTTAGGGGGAGGGTACTACAATGAGCAGTTCTTC.

V is TRBV12-3 or TRBV12-4 and J is TRBJ2-7, with TRBD2 identical over 7 bases. The CDR3 spans 16 residues. The junction had 12 bases not matched to a gene; V was cut back by 3 bases and J by 4 bases. The CDR3 loop reads CASSFRKGRVLYEQYF. The CDR3 DNA follows: TGTGCCAGCAGTTTTCGGAAAGGGAGGGTTCTATACGAGCAGTACTTC.

This clonotype was seen many times. This chain joins TRBV15 and TRBJ1-1, with a possible D match to TRBD1 (6 bases). The CDR3 sequence is 15 residues long. The V and J ends lost 0 bases and 1 base respectively, with 9 bases between them. Germline-derived CDR1 and CDR2 are LNHNV and YYDKDF (reference sequence). Here the CDR3 DNA reads TGTGCCACCAGCAGAGATCGGGGGGCGAACACTGAAGCTTTCTTT. Translated, it gives CATSRDRGANTEAFF.

V gene TRBV6-5 combines with J gene TRBJ2-7; D gene ambiguous. The V end lost 2 bases, the J end lost 2 bases, and 13 bases lay between the germline ends. The CDR3 totals 15 residues. Germline CDR1 and CDR2: MNHEY and SVGAGI. The chain's CDR3 is CASSYAEVSTYEQYF. Written as DNA, the CDR3 is TGTGCCAGCAGTTACGCCGAGGTTTCGACCTACGAGCAGTACTTC.

The chain joins TRBV29-1 to TRBJ2-7; 7 nucleotides line up with TRBD2. CDR3 length equals 14 residues. Germline CDR1 is SQVTM and CDR2 is ANQGSEA. V shed 4 bases and J 6 bases; nucleotides not matched to a gene: 12. The CDR3 DNA follows: TGCAGCGTTGGAGGTGGGAGGGAGCCTCTCGAGCAGTACTTC. Protein: CSVGGGREPLEQYF.

At least ten counts were recorded for this clonotype. This rearrangement joins TRBV6-5 to TRBJ2-1; D possibly corresponds to TRBD2 (6 bases). The CDR3 is made up of 14 amino acids. The germline V gene has CDR1 MNHEY and CDR2 SVGAGI. Trimming took 4 bases from V and 9 from J, leaving 16 bases between them. The CDR3 sequence is CASSSQLAIGEQFF. CDR3 nucleotide sequence: TGTGCCAGCAGTTCACAACTAGCAATCGGTGAGCAGTTCTTC.

This clonotype occurred a few times. The chain combines TRBV29-1 with TRBJ1-2; tentative D call: TRBD1 (5 bases). Trimming pared 7 bases from V and 8 bases from J, leaving 17 bases between. CDR1 and CDR2 from the germline V gene are SQVTM and ANQGSEA. The CDR3 spans 12 residues. CDR3 protein: CSGSPGGYGYTF. For the CDR3, the DNA is TGCAGCGGGTCCCCCGGGGGGTACGGCTACACCTTC.

Many counts were recorded for this clonotype. The chain uses TRBV7-9 and TRBJ2-7; D remains unclear. The V end was cut by 5 bases, the J end by 5 bases, with 7 bases between. Per germline, CDR1 SEHNR and CDR2 FQNEAQ (reference sequence). The CDR3 sequence is 11 residues long. CDR3 protein: CASSVSHEQYF. In DNA, the CDR3 is TGTGCCAGCAGCGTTTCACACGAGCAGTACTTC.

This clonotype occurred many times. This chain joins TRBV12-3 or TRBV12-4 and TRBJ1-1, with TRBD1 matching 8 bases. CDR3 length: 15 residues. V was pared by 5 bases and J by 6 bases, with 11 bases of the junction left unmatched. This CDR3 reads CASSISTGANSEAFF. CDR3 sequence (DNA): TGTGCCAGCAGTATTTCGACAGGGGCAAACTCTGAAGCTTTCTTT.

The genes are TRBV20-1 and TRBJ2-7; 7 nucleotides line up with TRBD2. J gave up 0 bases and V 3 bases, and 11 bases lay outside the gene matches. Germline V lookup: CDR1 DFQATT, CDR2 SNEGSKA (reference sequence). The CDR3 is 16 amino acids. The DNA for the CDR3 is TGCAGTGCTAGTCCGTCGCGGCTAGCGGTCTCCTACGAGCAGTACTTC. Translation: CSASPSRLAVSYEQYF.

CDR3 DNA: TGTGCCAGCAGCTTAGAGCGTCCGGCTAGCGGAGCCTATTCGGAGCAGTTCTTC. Its protein is CASSLERPASGAYSEQFF. The chain employs TRBV7-6 and TRBJ2-1, with 7 positions matching TRBD2. The V segment lost 1 base and the J segment 10 bases; nucleotides outside the gene matches: 19. The CDR3 loop spans 18 amino acids. CDR1 is SGHVS, CDR2 FNYEAQ, per germline.

V gene TRBV7-6 combines with J gene TRBJ2-1; D unresolved. Between the trimmed V and J ends, which lost 5 bases and 5 bases, there was a span of 7 bases. CDR1 and CDR2 from the germline V gene are SGHVS and FNYEAQ. The CDR3 has 12 amino acids. CDR3 loop: CASSQSDNEQFF. The CDR3 region has the DNA TGTGCCAGCAGCCAATCCGACAATGAGCAGTTCTTC.

The chain links TRBV6-5 to TRBJ2-7; D is perhaps TRBD2 (5 bases). V gave up 1 base and J gave up 4 bases, with 14 bases separating them. The CDR3 totals 15 residues. CDR1 and CDR2 (germline): MNHEY, SVGAGI. The CDR3 loop is CASSYLAPSRYEQYF. The CDR3 coding sequence is TGTGCCAGCAGTTACTTGGCCCCTAGCAGGTACGAGCAGTACTTC.